This TCR beta chain is from a study of blood T cell repertoires in COVID-19. Whole-study context: Acute-phase and convalescent COVID-19 samples originated in the United States, Italy and Spain. PBMCs, B-cell-depleted T cells, or T cells provided the cDNA or gDNA that made up the material.

Original processing methods: Reference gene primer amplification gave estimated nucleated cell counts. Libraries were prepared by immunoSEQ multiplex PCR; TCRdb keeps only in-frame clonotypes and omits some of them. V and J calls and clone size come straight from that table; D and trimming were deduced from the DNA. The sample consists of 130,000 to 150,000 clones, roughly 85% of them appearing once. Trimming cost V 4 bases and J 5 bases; bases outside gene matches: 7. This CDR3 region has 14 residues. Germline CDR1 reads SGHTA; CDR2 reads FQGNSA. The specimen sequenced was peripheral blood. This chain joins TRBV7-2 and TRBJ1-2; 7 bases line up with TRBD1. The clonotype was recovered from a man in his fifties or sixties with acute or convalescent COVID-19. The chain's CDR3 is CASSSRQGSYGYTF. In DNA form, the CDR3 reads TGTGCCAGCAGCTCCCGACAGGGCTCGTATGGCTACACCTTC. The whole variable domain, filled in from reference TRBV7-2 and TRBJ1-2, reads GAGVSQSPSNKVTEKGKDVELRCDPISGHTALYWYRQSLGQGLEFLIYFQGNSAPDKSGLPSDRFSAERTGGSVSTLTIQRTQQEDSAVYLCASSSRQGSYGYTFGSGTRLTVV.